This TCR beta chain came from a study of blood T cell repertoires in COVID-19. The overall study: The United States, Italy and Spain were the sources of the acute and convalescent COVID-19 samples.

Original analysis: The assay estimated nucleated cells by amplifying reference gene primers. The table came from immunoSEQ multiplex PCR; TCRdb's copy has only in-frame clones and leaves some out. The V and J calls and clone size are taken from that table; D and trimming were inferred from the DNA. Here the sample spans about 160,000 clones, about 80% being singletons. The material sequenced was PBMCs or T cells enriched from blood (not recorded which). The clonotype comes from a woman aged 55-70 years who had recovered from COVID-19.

For the CDR3, the DNA is TGTGCCACCAGTGAGCCTGGACAGGGCCACACAGATACGCAGTATTTT. It yields the protein CATSEPGQGHTDTQYF. The V and J genes are TRBV24-1 and TRBJ2-3; TRBD1 matches 8 bases. Germline loops: CDR1 KGHDR, CDR2 SFDVKD. The CDR3 contains 16 residues. V shed 4 bases and J 2 bases; nucleotides not matched to a gene: 7.